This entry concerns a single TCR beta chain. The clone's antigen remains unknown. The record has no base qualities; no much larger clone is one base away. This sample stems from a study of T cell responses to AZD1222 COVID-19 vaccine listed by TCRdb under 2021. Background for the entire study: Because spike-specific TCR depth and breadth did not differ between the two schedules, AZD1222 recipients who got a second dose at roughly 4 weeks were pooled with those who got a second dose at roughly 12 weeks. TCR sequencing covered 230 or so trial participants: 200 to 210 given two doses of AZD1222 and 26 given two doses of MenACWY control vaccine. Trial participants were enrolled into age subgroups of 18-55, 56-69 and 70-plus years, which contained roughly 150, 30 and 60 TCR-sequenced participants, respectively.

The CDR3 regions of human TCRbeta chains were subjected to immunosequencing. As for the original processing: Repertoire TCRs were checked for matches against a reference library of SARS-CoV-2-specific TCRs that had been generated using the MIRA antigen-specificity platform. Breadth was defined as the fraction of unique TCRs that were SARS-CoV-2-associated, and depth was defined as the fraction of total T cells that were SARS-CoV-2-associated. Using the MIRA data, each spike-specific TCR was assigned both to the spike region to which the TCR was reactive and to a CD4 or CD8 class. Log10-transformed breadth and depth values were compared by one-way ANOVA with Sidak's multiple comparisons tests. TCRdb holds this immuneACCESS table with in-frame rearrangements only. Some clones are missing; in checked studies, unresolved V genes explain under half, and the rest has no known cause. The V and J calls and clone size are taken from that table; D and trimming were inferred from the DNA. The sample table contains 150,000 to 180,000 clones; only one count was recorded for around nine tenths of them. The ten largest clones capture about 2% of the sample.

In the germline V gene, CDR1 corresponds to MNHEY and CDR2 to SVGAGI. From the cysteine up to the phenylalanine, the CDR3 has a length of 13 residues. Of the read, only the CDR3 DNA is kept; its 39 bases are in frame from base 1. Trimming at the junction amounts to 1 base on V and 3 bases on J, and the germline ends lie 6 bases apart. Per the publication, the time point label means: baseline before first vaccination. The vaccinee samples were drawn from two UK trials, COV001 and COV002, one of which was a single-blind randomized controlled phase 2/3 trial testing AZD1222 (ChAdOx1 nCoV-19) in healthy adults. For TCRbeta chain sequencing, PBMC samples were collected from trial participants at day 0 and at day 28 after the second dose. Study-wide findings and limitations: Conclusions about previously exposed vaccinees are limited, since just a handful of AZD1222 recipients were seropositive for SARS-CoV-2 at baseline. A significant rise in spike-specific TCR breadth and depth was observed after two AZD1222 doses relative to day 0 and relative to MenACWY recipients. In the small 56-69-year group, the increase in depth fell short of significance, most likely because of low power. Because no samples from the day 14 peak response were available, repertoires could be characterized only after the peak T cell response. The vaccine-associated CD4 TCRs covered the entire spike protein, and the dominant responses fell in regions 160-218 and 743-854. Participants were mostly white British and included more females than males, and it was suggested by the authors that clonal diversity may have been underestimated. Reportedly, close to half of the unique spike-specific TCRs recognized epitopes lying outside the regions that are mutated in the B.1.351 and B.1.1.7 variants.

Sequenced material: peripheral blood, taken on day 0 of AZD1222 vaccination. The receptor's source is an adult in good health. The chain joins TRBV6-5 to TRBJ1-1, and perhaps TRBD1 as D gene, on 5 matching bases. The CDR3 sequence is CASSYFRDTEAFF. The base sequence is TGTGCCAGCAGTTACTTCAGGGACACTGAAGCTTTCTTT.